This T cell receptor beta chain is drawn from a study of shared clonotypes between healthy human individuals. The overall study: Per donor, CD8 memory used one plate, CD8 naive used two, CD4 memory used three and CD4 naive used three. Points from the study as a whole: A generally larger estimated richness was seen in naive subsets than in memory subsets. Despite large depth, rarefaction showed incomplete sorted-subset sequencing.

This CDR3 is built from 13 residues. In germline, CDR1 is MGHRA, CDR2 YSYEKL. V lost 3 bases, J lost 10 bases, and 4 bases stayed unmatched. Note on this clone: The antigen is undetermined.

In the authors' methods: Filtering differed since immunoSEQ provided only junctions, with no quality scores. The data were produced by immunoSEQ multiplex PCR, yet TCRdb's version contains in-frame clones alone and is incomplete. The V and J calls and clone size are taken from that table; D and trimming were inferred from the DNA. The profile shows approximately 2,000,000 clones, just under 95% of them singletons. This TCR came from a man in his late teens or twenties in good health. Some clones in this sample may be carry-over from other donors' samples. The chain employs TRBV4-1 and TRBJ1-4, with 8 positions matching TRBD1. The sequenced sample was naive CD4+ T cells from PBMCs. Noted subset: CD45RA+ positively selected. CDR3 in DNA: TGCGCCAGCAGCCAGGGCAGGGGGCCAAAACTGTTTTTT. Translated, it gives CASSQGRGPKLFF.